Each of the 4 T cell receptor beta chains below was sequenced from the same sample in a study of blood T cell repertoires in COVID-19. Measured with immunoSEQ multiplex PCR; TCRdb has only the in-frame clones, and not every one. Here the sample spans about 360,000 clones, around 84% being singletons. Material for sequencing was peripheral blood. Receptors originate from a human donor in a cohort sampled during active COVID-19.

The CDR3 DNA is TGTGCCAGCAGCTTATGGGCGGGTTCCTATAATTCACCCCTCCACTTT. Translated: CASSLWAGSYNSPLHF. The V gene is TRBV7-9, the J gene TRBJ1-6; D gene uncertain. CDR3 length equals 16 residues. V shed 2 bases and J shed 1 base, with 9 bases lying between them. Germline CDR1 is SEHNR and CDR2 is FQNEAQ (reference sequence).

The rearrangement uses TRBV27 and TRBJ2-2, with TRBD2 identical over 12 bases. CDR3 length: 14 residues. Germline trimming cut 8 bases from V and 3 bases from J; bases unmatched to any gene: 1. The germline CDR1 and CDR2 sequences are MNHEY and SMNVEV (reference sequence). The CDR3: CASRLAGDTGELFF. The CDR3 DNA reads as TGTGCCAGCCGACTAGCGGGAGACACCGGGGAGCTGTTTTTT.

The chain is built from TRBV2 and TRBJ2-3; TRBD2 agrees at 9 bases. The CDR3 sequence is 17 residues long. The ends lost 1 base at V and 3 bases at J; junction bases unmatched: 8. CDR1 is SNHLY, CDR2 FYNNEI, per germline. The chain's CDR3 is CASSEGGGTSRTDTQYF. The CDR3 coding sequence is TGTGCCAGCAGTGAAGGGGGAGGGACTAGCAGAACAGATACGCAGTATTTT.

The V call is TRBV6-5, the J call TRBJ1-1; 8 bases agree with TRBD1. In germline, CDR1 is MNHEY, CDR2 SVGAGI. The length of the CDR3 is 12 residues. After removal of 6 bases from V and 11 bases from J, the junction contained 8 bases not matched to a gene. The CDR3 coding sequence is TGTGCCAGCAGGCCGACAGGGGTGGAGGCTTTCTTT. Its protein product is CASRPTGVEAFF.